The 6 T cell receptor beta chains presented below share a single source sample, sequenced in a study of CD8+ T cells in alopecia areata. Documented treatment: oral pan-JAK inhibitor, 5-10 mg twice daily. RNA extraction and reverse transcription yielded cDNA as sequencing template. Sequenced by immunoSEQ multiplex PCR; TCRdb stores in-frame clones only, minus some. The sample contains fewer than 250,000 clones, around two fifths of which appear only once. The sample consisted of CD4+ T cells sorted from blood, taken at approximately week 36, from a patient treated with tofacitinib. These receptors all come from a human donor with alopecia areata.

This clone has only one observation. The chain joins TRBV6-4 to TRBJ1-1; D remains unclear. This CDR3 is 15 amino acids long. V was cut by 4 bases and J by 2 bases, with 14 bases left in between. In germline, CDR1 is MRHNA, CDR2 SNTAGT. The CDR3 sequence is CASSVTAGGNTEAFF. In nucleotides, the CDR3 is TGTGCCAGCAGTGTAACAGCCGGCGGAAACACTGAAGCTTTCTTT.

The chain links TRBV29-1 to TRBJ2-7; D is unclear. V was pared by 4 bases and J by 0 bases, with 13 bases between. The CDR3 spans 14 residues. Germline-derived CDR1 and CDR2 are SQVTM and ANQGSEA. Here the CDR3 DNA reads TGCAGCGTTGCGGGCGTGGGCCCCTCCTACGAGCAGTACTTC. Residues: CSVAGVGPSYEQYF.

This rearrangement joins TRBV6-7 to TRBJ2-7; D might be TRBD2 (6 bases). TRBV6-7 is treated as an ORF (open reading frame) with a function not yet certain. V was trimmed by 6 bases and J by 4 bases, leaving 22 bases between them. CDR3 size: 16 residues. CDR3 region: CASRSLDRGDSYEQYF. CDR3 nucleotides: TGTGCCAGCAGATCCCTTGACCGCGGGGATTCTTACGAGCAGTACTTC.

The chain is built from TRBV14 and TRBJ2-1; D is unresolved. CDR1 is SGHDN and CDR2 is FVKESK in the germline V gene. V lost 4 bases, J lost 15 bases, and 16 bases lay in between. The CDR3 runs to 12 residues. CDR3 coding DNA: TGTGCCAGCAGCCCAAGTGGACGGTTCTTGTTCTTC. Residues: CASSPSGRFLFF.

V usage is TRBV19 and J usage is TRBJ2-4, with 9 bases that match TRBD1. The CDR3 runs 14 residues. V lost 7 bases and J lost 5; bases outside the gene matches: 6. Germline loops: CDR1 LNHDA, CDR2 SQIVND (reference sequence). The CDR3 coding sequence is TGTGCCAGTACTCTTCGGACAGGGGAAAACATTCAGTACTTC. Amino acid sequence: CASTLRTGENIQYF.

The chain combines TRBV29-1 with TRBJ2-3; D might be TRBD2 (5 bases). The germline V and J ends were trimmed by 4 bases and 5 bases, with 7 bases remaining between them. The CDR3 covers 11 residues. Germline loops: CDR1 SQVTM, CDR2 ANQGSEA. Here the CDR3 DNA reads TGCAGCGTTGCGGGGATAGATACGCAGTATTTT. Translated, it gives CSVAGIDTQYF.